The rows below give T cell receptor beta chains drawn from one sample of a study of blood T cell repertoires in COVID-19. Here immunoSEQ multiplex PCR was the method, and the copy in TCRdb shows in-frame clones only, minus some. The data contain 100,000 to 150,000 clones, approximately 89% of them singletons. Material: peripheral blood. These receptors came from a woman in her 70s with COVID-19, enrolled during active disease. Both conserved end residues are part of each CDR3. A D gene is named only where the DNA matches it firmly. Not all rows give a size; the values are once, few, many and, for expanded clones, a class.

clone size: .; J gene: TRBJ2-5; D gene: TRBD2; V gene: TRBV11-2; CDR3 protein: CASSFGLAGGPLKETQYF; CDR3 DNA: TGTGCCAGCAGCTTTGGGCTAGCGGGGGGGCCGTTGAAAGAGACCCAGTACTTC
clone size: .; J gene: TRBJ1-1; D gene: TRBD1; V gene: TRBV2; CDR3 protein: CASTPDRGNTEAFF; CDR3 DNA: TGTGCCAGCACCCCGGACAGGGGGAACACTGAAGCTTTCTTT
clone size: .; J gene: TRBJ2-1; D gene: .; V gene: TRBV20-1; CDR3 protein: CSASFPSHNEQFF; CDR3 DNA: TGCAGTGCTAGTTTTCCTTCCCACAATGAGCAGTTCTTC
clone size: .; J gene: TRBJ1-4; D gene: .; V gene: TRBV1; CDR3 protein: CTSSPPSSATNEKLFF; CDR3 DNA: TGCACCAGCAGTCCCCCATCGAGTGCAACTAATGAAAAACTGTTTTTT
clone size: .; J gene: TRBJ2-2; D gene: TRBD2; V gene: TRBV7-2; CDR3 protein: CASSPPRSGRTGELFF; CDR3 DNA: TGTGCCAGCAGCCCGCCCCGCAGCGGGAGGACCGGGGAGCTGTTTTTT
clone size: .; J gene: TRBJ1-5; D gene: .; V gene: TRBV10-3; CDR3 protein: CAISDRGPYQHF; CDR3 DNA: TGTGCCATCAGTGATCGGGGTCCGTACCAGCATTTT
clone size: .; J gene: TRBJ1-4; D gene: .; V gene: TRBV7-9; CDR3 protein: CASSARQGLGEKLFF; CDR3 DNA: TGTGCCAGCAGCGCCCGGCAGGGGCTCGGGGAAAAACTGTTTTTT
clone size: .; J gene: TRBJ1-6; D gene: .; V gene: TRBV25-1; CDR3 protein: CASTEPGAQGNSPLHF; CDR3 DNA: TGTGCCAGCACCGAGCCAGGGGCCCAGGGTAATTCACCCCTCCACTTT
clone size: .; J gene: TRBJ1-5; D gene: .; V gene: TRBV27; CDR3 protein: CASSLFRNQPQHF; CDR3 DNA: TGTGCCAGCAGTTTATTCAGAAATCAGCCCCAGCATTTT
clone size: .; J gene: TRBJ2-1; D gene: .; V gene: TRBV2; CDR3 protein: CASYRGLQEQFF; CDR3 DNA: TGTGCCAGCTACCGGGGACTCCAGGAGCAGTTCTTC
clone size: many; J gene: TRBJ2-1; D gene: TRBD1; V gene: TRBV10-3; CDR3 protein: CAIRDFGQGADEQFF; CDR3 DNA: TGTGCCATCAGGGATTTTGGACAGGGGGCCGATGAGCAGTTCTTC
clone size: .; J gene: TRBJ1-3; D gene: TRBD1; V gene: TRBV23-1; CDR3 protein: CASSQSHRTGKIYSSGNTIYF; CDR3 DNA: TGCGCCAGCAGTCAATCCCACCGGACAGGTAAAATCTATTCCTCTGGAAACACCATATATTTT
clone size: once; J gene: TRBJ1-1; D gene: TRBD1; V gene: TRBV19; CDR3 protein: CASSKGQGLNTEAFF; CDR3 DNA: TGTGCCAGTAGTAAAGGACAGGGGCTCAACACTGAAGCTTTCTTT
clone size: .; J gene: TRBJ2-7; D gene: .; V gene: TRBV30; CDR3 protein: CAWSGRDEQYF; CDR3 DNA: TGTGCCTGGAGTGGCAGGGACGAGCAGTACTTC
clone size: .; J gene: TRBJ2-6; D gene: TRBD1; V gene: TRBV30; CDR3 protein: CAWDRVGANVLTF; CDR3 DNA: TGTGCCTGGGACAGGGTTGGGGCCAACGTCCTGACTTTC
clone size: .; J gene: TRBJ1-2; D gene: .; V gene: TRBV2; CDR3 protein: CASSPQGGAEDGYTF; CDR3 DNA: TGTGCCAGCAGTCCTCAAGGGGGGGCAGAGGATGGCTACACCTTC
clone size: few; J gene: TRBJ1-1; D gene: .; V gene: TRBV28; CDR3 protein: CASSLFPDEGTEAFF; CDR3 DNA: TGTGCCAGCAGTTTATTCCCGGACGAGGGCACTGAAGCTTTCTTT
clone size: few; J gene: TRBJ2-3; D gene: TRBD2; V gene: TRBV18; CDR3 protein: CASSPLQRGTDTQYF; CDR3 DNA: TGTGCCAGCTCACCATTGCAGCGGGGTACAGATACGCAGTATTTT
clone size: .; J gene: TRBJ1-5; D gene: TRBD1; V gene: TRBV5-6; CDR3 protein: CASTQTGGNQPQHF; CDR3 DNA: TGTGCCAGCACCCAGACAGGGGGCAATCAGCCCCAGCATTTT
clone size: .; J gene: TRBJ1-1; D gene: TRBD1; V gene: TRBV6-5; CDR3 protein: CASSYSRRGPSEAFF; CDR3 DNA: TGTGCCAGCAGTTACTCGCGGAGGGGGCCATCTGAAGCTTTCTTT
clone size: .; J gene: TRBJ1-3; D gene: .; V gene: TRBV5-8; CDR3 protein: CASKLRGSGNTIYF; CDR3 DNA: TGTGCCAGCAAGCTTAGGGGTTCTGGAAACACCATATATTTT
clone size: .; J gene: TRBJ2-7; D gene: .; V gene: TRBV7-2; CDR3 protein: CASSLGSDALSYEQYF; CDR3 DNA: TGTGCCAGCAGCTTAGGAAGCGATGCCCTCTCCTACGAGCAGTACTTC
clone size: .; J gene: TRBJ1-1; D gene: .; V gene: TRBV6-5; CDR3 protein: CASSYGGGNTEAFF; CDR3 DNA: TGTGCCAGCAGTTACGGGGGGGGGAACACTGAAGCTTTCTTT
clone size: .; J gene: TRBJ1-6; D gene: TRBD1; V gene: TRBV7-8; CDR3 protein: CASSFSTGGTSPLHF; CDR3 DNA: TGTGCCAGCAGCTTCTCAACAGGGGGTACTTCACCCCTCCACTTT
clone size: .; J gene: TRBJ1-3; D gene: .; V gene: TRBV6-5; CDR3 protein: CASSYSGGQGDTIYF; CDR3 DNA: TGTGCCAGCAGTTACTCGGGGGGGCAAGGTGACACCATATATTTT
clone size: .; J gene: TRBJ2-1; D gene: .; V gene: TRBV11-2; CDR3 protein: CASSFYRDSGYEQFF; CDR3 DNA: TGTGCCAGCAGCTTCTACCGGGACTCCGGCTATGAGCAGTTCTTC
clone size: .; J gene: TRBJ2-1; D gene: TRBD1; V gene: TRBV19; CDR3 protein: CASSAAGGQGTYNEQFF; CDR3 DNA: TGTGCCAGTAGTGCCGCAGGCGGACAGGGGACTTACAATGAGCAGTTCTTC
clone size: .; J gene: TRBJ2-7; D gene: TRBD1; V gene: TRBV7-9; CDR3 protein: CASSQGQAGSF; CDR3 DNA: TGTGCCAGCAGCCAGGGACAGGCCGGCTCCTTC
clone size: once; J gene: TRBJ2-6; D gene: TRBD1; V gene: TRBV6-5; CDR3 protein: CASRPTGVGANVLTF; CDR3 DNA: TGTGCCAGCAGGCCGACAGGGGTTGGGGCCAACGTCCTGACTTTC
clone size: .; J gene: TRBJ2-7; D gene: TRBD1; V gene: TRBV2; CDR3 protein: CASKGLRGSTYEQYF; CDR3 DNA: TGTGCCAGCAAGGGGCTCAGGGGGAGCACCTACGAGCAGTACTTC
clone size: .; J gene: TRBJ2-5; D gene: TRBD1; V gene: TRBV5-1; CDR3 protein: CASSPQGIGETQYF; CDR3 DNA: TGCGCCAGCAGCCCACAGGGGATTGGGGAGACCCAGTACTTC
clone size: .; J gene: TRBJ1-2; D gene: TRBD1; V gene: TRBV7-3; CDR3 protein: CASSFSGTGATYGYTF; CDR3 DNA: TGTGCCAGCAGCTTCTCCGGGACAGGGGCGACCTATGGCTACACCTTC
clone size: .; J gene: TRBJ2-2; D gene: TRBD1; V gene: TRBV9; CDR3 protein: CASSVDTGGRTGELFF; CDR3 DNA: TGTGCCAGCAGCGTAGATACAGGGGGCCGGACCGGGGAGCTGTTTTTT
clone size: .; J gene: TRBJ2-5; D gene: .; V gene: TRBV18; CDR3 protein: CASSPEGSAQYF; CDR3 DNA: TGTGCCAGCTCACCAGAGGGAAGCGCCCAGTACTTC
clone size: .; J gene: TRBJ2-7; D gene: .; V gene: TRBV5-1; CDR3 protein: CASSSPLDSSYEQYF; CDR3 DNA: TGCGCCAGCAGCTCTCCTTTGGACAGCTCCTACGAGCAGTACTTC
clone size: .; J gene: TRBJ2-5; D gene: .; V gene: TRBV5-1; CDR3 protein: CASRTSGGYQETQYF; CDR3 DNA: TGCGCCAGCAGGACATCTGGAGGGTACCAAGAGACCCAGTACTTC
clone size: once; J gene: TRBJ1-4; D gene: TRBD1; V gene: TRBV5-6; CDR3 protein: CASSEIRGTGRSNEKLFF; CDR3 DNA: TGTGCCAGCAGCGAAATTCGGGGGACAGGGAGATCCAATGAAAAACTGTTTTTT
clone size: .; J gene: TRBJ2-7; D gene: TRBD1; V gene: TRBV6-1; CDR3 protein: CASSEYVTGGSYEQYF; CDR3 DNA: TGTGCCAGCAGTGAATACGTGACAGGGGGCTCCTACGAGCAGTACTTC
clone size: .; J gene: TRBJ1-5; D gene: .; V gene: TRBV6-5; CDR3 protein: CASTRDNQPQHF; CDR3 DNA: TGTGCCAGCACCCGAGATAATCAGCCCCAGCATTTT
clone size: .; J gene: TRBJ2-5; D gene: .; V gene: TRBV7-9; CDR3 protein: CASSWRGRVQETQYF; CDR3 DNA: TGTGCCAGCAGCTGGCGGGGGCGGGTCCAAGAGACCCAGTACTTC
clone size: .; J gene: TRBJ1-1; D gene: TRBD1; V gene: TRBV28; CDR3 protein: CAITGQGARNTEAFF; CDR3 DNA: TGTGCCATAACAGGACAGGGGGCGAGGAACACTGAAGCTTTCTTT
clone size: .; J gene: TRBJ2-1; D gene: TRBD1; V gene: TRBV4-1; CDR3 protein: CASSQDIDRGFSREQFF; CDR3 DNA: TGCGCCAGCAGCCAAGATATCGACAGGGGGTTCTCGCGTGAGCAGTTCTTC
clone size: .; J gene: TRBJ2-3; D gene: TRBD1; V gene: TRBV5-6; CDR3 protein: CASSLGTGGARDTQYF; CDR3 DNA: TGTGCCAGCAGCTTGGGGACAGGGGGCGCACGAGATACGCAGTATTTT
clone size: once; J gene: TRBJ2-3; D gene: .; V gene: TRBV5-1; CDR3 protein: CASSLSGFRTDTQYF; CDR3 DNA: TGCGCCAGCAGCTTGTCAGGGTTTAGAACAGATACGCAGTATTTT
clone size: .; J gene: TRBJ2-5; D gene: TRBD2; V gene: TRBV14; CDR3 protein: CASSLAGNQETQYF; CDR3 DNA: TGTGCCAGCAGCCTAGCGGGCAACCAAGAGACCCAGTACTTC
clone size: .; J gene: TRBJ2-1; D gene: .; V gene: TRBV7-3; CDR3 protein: CASSSTKSSYNEQFF; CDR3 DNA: TGTGCCAGCAGCTCAACAAAGAGCTCCTACAATGAGCAGTTCTTC
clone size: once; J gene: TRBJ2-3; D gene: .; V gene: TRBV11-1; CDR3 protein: CASRFRQSTDTQYF; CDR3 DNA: TGTGCCAGCAGATTTAGACAGAGCACAGATACGCAGTATTTT
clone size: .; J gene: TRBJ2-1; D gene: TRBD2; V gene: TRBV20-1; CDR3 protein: CSASGFSGGGRNNEQFF; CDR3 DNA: TGCAGTGCTAGTGGATTTAGCGGGGGAGGTCGGAACAATGAGCAGTTCTTC
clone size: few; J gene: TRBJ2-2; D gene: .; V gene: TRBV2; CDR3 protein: CASRLRGELFF; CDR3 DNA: TGTGCCAGCAGGTTACGGGGGGAGCTGTTTTTT
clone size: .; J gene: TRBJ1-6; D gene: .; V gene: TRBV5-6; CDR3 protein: CASSLWGESPLHF; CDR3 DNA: TGTGCCAGCAGCTTGTGGGGGGAATCACCCCTCCACTTT
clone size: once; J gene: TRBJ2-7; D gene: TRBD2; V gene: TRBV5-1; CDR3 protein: CASSPAAGLAGSFSYEQYF; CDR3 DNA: TGCGCCAGCAGCCCAGCCGCGGGACTAGCGGGGTCCTTCTCCTACGAGCAGTACTTC
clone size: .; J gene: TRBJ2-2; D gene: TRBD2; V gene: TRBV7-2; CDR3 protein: CASSLGLAGTGELFF; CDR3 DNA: TGTGCCAGCAGCTTAGGGTTAGCGGGCACCGGGGAGCTGTTTTTT
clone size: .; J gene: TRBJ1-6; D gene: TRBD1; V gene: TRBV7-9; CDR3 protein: CASSPYDRASAVYSPLHF; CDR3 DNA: TGTGCCAGCAGCCCTTATGACAGGGCCTCGGCGGTATATTCACCCCTCCACTTT
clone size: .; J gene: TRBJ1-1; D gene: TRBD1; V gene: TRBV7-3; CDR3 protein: CASSLDRANTEAFF; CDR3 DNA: TGTGCCAGCAGCTTAGACAGGGCGAACACTGAAGCTTTCTTT
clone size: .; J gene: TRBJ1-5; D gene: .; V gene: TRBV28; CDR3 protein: CASSFTGFGQPQHF; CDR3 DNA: TGTGCCAGCAGTTTTACAGGGTTTGGCCAGCCCCAGCATTTT